This TCR beta chain was found in a study of vaccination effects on CD4 cells after COVID-19. For the study at large: Peptide-pool stimulation followed by sequencing identified expanded antigen-specific CD4+ clonotypes in the ViraFEST assay. Vaccination of participants consisted of two doses of either the BNT162b2 or mRNA-1273 vaccine.

Sequencing was performed with immunoSEQ multiplex PCR; in TCRdb, only in-frame clones are kept and a portion is missing. The repertoire holds roughly 36,000 clones, with approximately 74% as singletons. A remark on this clone: Its antigen remains unknown.

It was after roughly 11 days of culture that CD4+ T cells were isolated. Half the medium was swapped for IL-2 medium on days 3 and 7. Germline CDR1 reads DFQATT; CDR2 reads SNEGSKA (reference sequence). This CDR3 comprises 12 residues. Trimming left V 3 bases short and J 4 bases short, with 9 bases between. Regarding the study as a whole: Late post-vaccination, clones induced by infection and those induced by vaccine underwent marked clonal contraction.

The TCR was taken from a human donor who received a COVID-19 vaccine. The chain uses TRBV20-1 and TRBJ1-2; no clear D gene. This material consisted of CD4+ T cells from PBMCs cultured without peptide, taken before COVID-19 vaccination. CDR3 nucleotides: TGCAGTGCTAGTTCGGGCATCTATGGCTACACCTTC. Residues: CSASSGIYGYTF.